This TCR beta chain was captured by sequencing in a study of T cells in localized non-small cell lung cancer. General study points: Median detection of top 100 tumor clones in adjacent lung was 57 clones. The tumor had only one region sequenced, so heterogeneity remains possible. Higher blood T cell density tracked longer overall survival.

This CDR3 is built from 14 residues. V shed 5 bases, J shed 0 bases, and the junction held 3 bases outside the gene matches. The germline gives CDR1 LNHDA, CDR2 SQIVND (reference sequence). Details on this clone: Its antigen is currently unknown.

Sequenced by immunoSEQ multiplex PCR; TCRdb stores in-frame clones only, minus some. The sample contains over 8,000 clones, under 95% of which appear only once. This chain joins TRBV19 and TRBJ1-1; 7 bases match TRBD1. Here the sequenced sample was peripheral blood, taken before any cancer treatment. The TCR originated in a woman aged 35 to 75 with stage I squamous cell lung carcinoma. This chain's CDR3 is CASSWTGLNTEAFF. In DNA form, the CDR3 reads TGTGCCAGTAGTTGGACAGGATTGAACACTGAAGCTTTCTTT.